This entry describes one T cell receptor (beta chain). Its matching antigen is unknown. The CDR3 runs to 13 residues. With V trimmed by 6 bases and J by 5 bases, 4 bases remained unmatched. Germline lookup yields CDR1 MDHEN and CDR2 SYDVKM. These data belong to a study of T cell responses to AZD1222 COVID-19 vaccine. Study findings and constraints: The sample set comprised mostly white British donors with more females, and clonal diversity was possibly underestimated. Close to half of spike-specific TCRs reportedly recognize unmutated variant regions. Baseline testing showed seropositivity in only a handful of AZD1222 recipients.

Method: immunoSEQ multiplex PCR; TCRdb's copy keeps in-frame clones and lacks some. The sample yields 130,000 or so clones, about 93% seen once. The chain links TRBV28 to TRBJ1-1; 9 bases line up with TRBD1. Source: peripheral blood, taken on day 0 of AZD1222 vaccination. The source is an adult in good health. Here the CDR3 reads CASRSQGATEAFF. CDR3 DNA sequence: TGTGCCAGCAGGTCACAGGGGGCAACTGAAGCTTTCTTT. Full variable domain (outside the CDR3, taken from reference TRBV28 and TRBJ1-1): DVKVTQSSRYLVKRTGEKVFLECVQDMDHENMFWYRQDPGLGLRLIYFSYDVKMKEKGDIPEGYSVSREKKERFSLILESASTNQTSMYLCASRSQGATEAFFGQGTRLTVV.